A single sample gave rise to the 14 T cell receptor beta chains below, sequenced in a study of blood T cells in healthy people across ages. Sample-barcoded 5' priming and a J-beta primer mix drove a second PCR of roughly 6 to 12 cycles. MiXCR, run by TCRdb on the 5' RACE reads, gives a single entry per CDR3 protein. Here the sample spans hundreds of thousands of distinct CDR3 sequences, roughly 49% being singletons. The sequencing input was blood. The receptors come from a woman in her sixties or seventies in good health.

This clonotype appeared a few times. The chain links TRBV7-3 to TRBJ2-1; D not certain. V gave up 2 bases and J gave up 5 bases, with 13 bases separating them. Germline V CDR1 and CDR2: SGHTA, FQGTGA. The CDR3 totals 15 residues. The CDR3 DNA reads TGTGCCAGCAGCTTAGGTACTACACCGAACAATGAGCAGTTCTTC. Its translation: CASSLGTTPNNEQFF.

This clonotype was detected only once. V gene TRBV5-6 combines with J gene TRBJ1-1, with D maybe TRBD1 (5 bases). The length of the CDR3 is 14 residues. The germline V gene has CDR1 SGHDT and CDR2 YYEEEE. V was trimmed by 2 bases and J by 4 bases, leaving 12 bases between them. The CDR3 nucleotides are TGTGCCAGCAGCTTCGGGACGCGGGGCACTGAAGCTTTCTTT. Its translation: CASSFGTRGTEAFF.

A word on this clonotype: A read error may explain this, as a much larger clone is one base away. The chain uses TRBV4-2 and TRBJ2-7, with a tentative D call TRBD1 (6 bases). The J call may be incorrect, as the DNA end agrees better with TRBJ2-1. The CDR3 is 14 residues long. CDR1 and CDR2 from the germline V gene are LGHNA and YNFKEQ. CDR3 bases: TGTGCCAGCAGCCAAGTAGAGGGGGACAAGGAGCAGTTCTTC. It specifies CASSQVEGDKEQFF.

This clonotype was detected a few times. CDR3 protein: CASSPRGSGSYEQYF. In DNA form, the CDR3 reads TGTGCCAGCAGCCCCCGCGGGAGCGGGAGCTACGAGCAGTACTTC. This rearrangement joins TRBV7-9 to TRBJ2-7; 8 bases line up with TRBD2. Germline V gene data show CDR1 as SEHNR and CDR2 as FQNEAQ (reference sequence). Trimming at V came to 5 bases and at J to 3 bases, leaving 9 bases not matched to a gene. This CDR3 spans 15 amino acids.

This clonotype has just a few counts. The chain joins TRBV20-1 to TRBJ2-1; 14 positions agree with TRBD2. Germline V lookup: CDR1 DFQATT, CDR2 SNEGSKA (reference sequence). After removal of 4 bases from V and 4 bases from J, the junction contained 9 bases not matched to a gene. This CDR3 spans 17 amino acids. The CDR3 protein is CSATSTSGRASYNEQFF. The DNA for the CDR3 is TGCAGTGCTACCTCGACTAGCGGGAGGGCCTCGTACAATGAGCAGTTCTTC.

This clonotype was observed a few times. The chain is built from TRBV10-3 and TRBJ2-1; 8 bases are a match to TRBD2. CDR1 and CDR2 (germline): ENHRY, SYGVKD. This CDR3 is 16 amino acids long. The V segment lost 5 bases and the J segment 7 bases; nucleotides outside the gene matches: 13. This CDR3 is CAISSSREGPANEQFF. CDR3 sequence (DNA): TGTGCCATCAGTTCTAGCCGGGAGGGCCCTGCGAATGAGCAGTTCTTC.

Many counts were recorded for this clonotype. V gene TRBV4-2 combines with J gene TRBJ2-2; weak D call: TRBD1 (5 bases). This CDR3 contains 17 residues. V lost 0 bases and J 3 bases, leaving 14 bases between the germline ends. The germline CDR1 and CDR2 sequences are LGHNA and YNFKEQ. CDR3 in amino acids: CASSQEAWGYHTGELFF. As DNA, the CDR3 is TGTGCCAGCAGCCAAGAAGCCTGGGGCTACCACACCGGGGAGCTGTTTTTT.

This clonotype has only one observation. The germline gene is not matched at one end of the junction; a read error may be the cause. CDR3 nucleotide sequence: TGTGCCATCTCGGGACAGGGGAACCACGAGCGGTACTTC. Amino acids: CAISGQGNHERYF. The chain uses TRBV10-3 and TRBJ2-7; 10 bases are shared with TRBD1. Germline CDR1 ENHRY, CDR2 SYGVKD. The CDR3 is 13 residues long.

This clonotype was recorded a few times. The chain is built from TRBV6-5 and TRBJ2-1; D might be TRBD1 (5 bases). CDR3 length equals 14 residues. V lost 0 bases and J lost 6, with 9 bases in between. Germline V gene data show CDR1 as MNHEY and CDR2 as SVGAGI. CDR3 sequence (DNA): TGTGCCAGCAGTTACTCGTGGGGCCGCAATGAGCAGTTCTTC. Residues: CASSYSWGRNEQFF.

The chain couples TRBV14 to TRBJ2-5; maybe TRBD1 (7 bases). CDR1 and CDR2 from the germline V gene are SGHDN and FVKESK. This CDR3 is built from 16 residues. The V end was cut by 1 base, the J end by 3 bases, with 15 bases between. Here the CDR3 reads CASSQAARGAEETQYF. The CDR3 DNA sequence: TGTGCCAGCAGCCAAGCCGCCAGGGGGGCAGAAGAGACCCAGTACTTC.

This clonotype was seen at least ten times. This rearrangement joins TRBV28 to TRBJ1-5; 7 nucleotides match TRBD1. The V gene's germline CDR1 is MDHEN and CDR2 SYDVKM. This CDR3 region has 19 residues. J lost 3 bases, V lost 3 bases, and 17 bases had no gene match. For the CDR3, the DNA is TGTGCCAGCAGTTTCCCTGGGACAGTTGATTCCCAGCTCAATCAGCCCCAGCATTTT. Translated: CASSFPGTVDSQLNQPQHF.

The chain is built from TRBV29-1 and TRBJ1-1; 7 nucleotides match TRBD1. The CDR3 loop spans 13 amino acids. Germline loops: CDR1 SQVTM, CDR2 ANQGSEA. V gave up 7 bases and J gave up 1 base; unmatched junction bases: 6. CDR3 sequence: CSARTGPNTEAFF. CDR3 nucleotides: TGCAGCGCTCGGACAGGTCCGAACACTGAAGCTTTCTTT.

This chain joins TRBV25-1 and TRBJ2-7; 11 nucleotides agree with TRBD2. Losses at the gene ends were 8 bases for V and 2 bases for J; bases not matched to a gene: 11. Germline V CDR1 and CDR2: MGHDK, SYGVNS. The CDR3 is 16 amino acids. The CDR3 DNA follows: TGTGCCAGCCGCCACACCGCGACTAGCGGGGCCTACGAGCAGTACTTC. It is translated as CASRHTATSGAYEQYF.

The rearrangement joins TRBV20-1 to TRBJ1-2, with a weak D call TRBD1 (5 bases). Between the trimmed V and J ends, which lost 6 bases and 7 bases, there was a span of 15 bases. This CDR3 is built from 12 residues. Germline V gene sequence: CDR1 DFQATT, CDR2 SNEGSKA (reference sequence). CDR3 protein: CSASLPGSGYTF. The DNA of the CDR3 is TGCAGTGCCAGTCTCCCAGGGAGTGGCTACACCTTC.